The 30 T cell receptor beta chains listed next were all sequenced from one sample in a study of blood T cell repertoires in COVID-19. The data were produced by immunoSEQ multiplex PCR, yet TCRdb's version contains in-frame clones alone and is incomplete. The profile shows around 270,000 clones, around 85% of them singletons. The sample taken for sequencing was peripheral blood. These TCRs come from a human donor with COVID-19, enrolled during active disease. The donor label of this sample is uncertain.

V is TRBV19 and J is TRBJ2-7; TRBD2 agrees at 7 bases. The junction had 11 bases not matched to a gene; V was cut back by 5 bases and J by 1 base. Germline loops: CDR1 LNHDA, CDR2 SQIVND (reference sequence). The CDR3 is 16 residues long. Here the CDR3 reads CASSPRGSGASYEQYF. DNA of the CDR3: TGTGCCAGTAGTCCGCGTGGGAGCGGGGCTTCCTACGAGCAGTACTTC.

CDR3 DNA: TGTGCCAGCAGCCCCCTAATTCGGCGGCGGGCGGCCACAGATACGCAGTATTTT. This sequence encodes CASSPLIRRRAATDTQYF. The chain joins TRBV7-9 to TRBJ2-3; D might be TRBD2 (5 bases). Deletions cut 5 bases from V and 2 bases from J, with 23 bases between. This CDR3 spans 18 amino acids. Germline CDR1 reads SEHNR; CDR2 reads FQNEAQ (reference sequence). Full variable domain (outside the CDR3, taken from reference TRBV7-9 and TRBJ2-3): DTGVSQNPRHKITKRGQNVTFRCDPISEHNRLYWYRQTLGQGPEFLTYFQNEAQLEKSRLLSDRFSAERPKGSFSTLEIQRTEQGDSAMYLCASSPLIRRRAATDTQYFGPGTRLTVL.

This chain connects TRBV4-1 to TRBJ2-7; D might be TRBD1 (5 bases). CDR1 MGHRA and CDR2 YSYEKL come from the germline V gene. The CDR3 extends over 14 amino acids. V lost 1 base and J lost 3, with 10 bases in between. The CDR3 region has the DNA TGCGCCAGCAGCCAAGGGGGCCTTTTCTACGAGCAGTACTTC. Translating it yields CASSQGGLFYEQYF.

The chain recombines TRBV3-1 (or the pseudogene TRBV3-2) with TRBJ2-7; D might be TRBD2 (6 bases). CDR1 LGHDT and CDR2 YNNKEL come from the germline V gene (reference sequence). The CDR3 is 15 residues long. V lost 11 bases and J lost 3, with 23 bases in between. CDR3 sequence reads: CASTRGSGASYEQYF. The CDR3, as DNA: TGTGCCTCTACCCGGGGTAGCGGCGCCAGCTACGAGCAGTACTTC.

This chain links TRBV7-8 with TRBJ1-5; D ambiguous. The ends were cut back, 1 base at V and 5 bases at J, with 6 bases in the middle. This CDR3 is 13 amino acids long. Germline V lookup: CDR1 SGHVS, CDR2 FQNEAQ. CDR3 in amino acids: CASSLERDQPQHF. The CDR3 nucleotides are TGTGCCAGCAGCTTAGAGAGGGATCAGCCCCAGCATTTT.

This clone came up a few times. The V call is TRBV5-1, the J call TRBJ1-3; possibly TRBD1 for D (5 bases). The length of the CDR3 is 15 residues. Germline V lookup: CDR1 SGHRS, CDR2 YFSETQ. The germline V and J ends were trimmed by 3 bases and 0 bases, with 10 bases remaining between them. The DNA for the CDR3 is TGCGCCAGCAGCTGGGAGGGGAGCTCTGGAAACACCATATATTTT. Protein sequence: CASSWEGSSGNTIYF.

The chain links TRBV28 to TRBJ2-7; 8 nucleotides line up with TRBD2. CDR3 length equals 15 residues. V lost 1 base and J lost 0; bases outside the gene matches: 2. Germline CDR1 is MDHEN and CDR2 is SYDVKM. The CDR3 is CASSLFSGISYEQYF. The CDR3 nucleotides read TGTGCCAGCAGTTTATTTAGCGGGATCTCCTACGAGCAGTACTTC. The full variable domain, completed using reference TRBV28 and TRBJ2-7, is DVKVTQSSRYLVKRTGEKVFLECVQDMDHENMFWYRQDPGLGLRLIYFSYDVKMKEKGDIPEGYSVSREKKERFSLILESASTNQTSMYLCASSLFSGISYEQYFGPGTRLTVT.

The chain has TRBV24-1 and TRBJ1-4; D gene ambiguous. The germline V and J ends were trimmed by 6 bases and 6 bases, with 4 bases remaining between them. The germline CDR1 and CDR2 sequences are KGHDR and SFDVKD. The CDR3 has 11 residues. CDR3 amino acids: CATSLDEKLFF. The CDR3 nucleotides read TGTGCCACCAGTCTAGATGAAAAACTGTTTTTT.

The gene calls are TRBV19 and TRBJ2-2, with D possibly TRBD1 on 6 matching bases. CDR1 and CDR2 (germline): LNHDA, SQIVND (reference sequence). V was pared by 3 bases and J by 2 bases, with 7 bases between. The CDR3 consists of 14 residues. CDR3 sequence reads: CASSIGGNTGELFF. CDR3 bases: TGTGCCAGTAGTATTGGGGGCAACACCGGGGAGCTGTTTTTT.

This chain connects TRBV9 to TRBJ1-3, with D uncertain. V lost 0 bases to trimming and J lost 2 bases, with 9 bases between them. This CDR3 contains 15 residues. CDR1 SGDLS and CDR2 YYNGEE come from the germline V gene. DNA of the CDR3: TGTGCCAGCAGCGTAGGGCAGAATACTGGAAACACCATATATTTT. As protein: CASSVGQNTGNTIYF.

This chain links TRBV7-9 with TRBJ2-2; D ambiguous. Trimming removed 1 base at V and 7 bases at J, with 7 bases between. Germline loops: CDR1 SEHNR, CDR2 FQNEAQ (reference sequence). The CDR3 is 13 amino acids. The DNA for the CDR3 is TGTGCCAGCAGCTTAGAATTAGTCGGGGAGCTGTTTTTT. Translating gives CASSLELVGELFF.

CDR3 bases: TGTGCCACCAGTGATTTGGGGGCAGAAAACACTGAAGCTTTCTTT. This sequence encodes CATSDLGAENTEAFF. V is TRBV24-1 and J is TRBJ1-1; D might be TRBD1 (5 bases). The CDR3 length is 15 residues. The ends were cut back, 0 bases at V and 2 bases at J, with 9 bases in the middle. CDR1 KGHDR and CDR2 SFDVKD come from the germline V gene.

The chain joins TRBV11-2 to TRBJ2-1; 8 bases are shared with TRBD2. Unmatched junction bases numbered 2, after V lost 0 bases and J lost 4 bases. CDR3 length: 15 amino acids. In germline, CDR1 is SGHAT, CDR2 FQNNGV. The CDR3 nucleotides read TGTGCCAGCAGCTTAGAAGGGACTAGTTACAATGAGCAGTTCTTC. Translating gives CASSLEGTSYNEQFF. Filled out from reference TRBV11-2 and TRBJ2-1, the complete variable domain reads EAGVAQSPRYKIIEKRQSVAFWCNPISGHATLYWYQQILGQGPKLLIQFQNNGVVDDSQLPKDRFSAERLKGVDSTLKIQPAKLEDSAVYLCASSLEGTSYNEQFFGPGTRLTVL.

The chain joins TRBV7-2 to TRBJ2-1, with TRBD2 matching over 10 bases. Per the germline V gene, CDR1 is SGHTA and CDR2 is FQGNSA. CDR3 length equals 15 residues. V trimming: 3 bases; J trimming: 6 bases; junction bases outside the gene matches: 5. The CDR3 region is CASSLASGSSNEQFF. The CDR3, as DNA: TGTGCCAGCAGCTTGGCTAGCGGGAGTAGCAATGAGCAGTTCTTC.

This sequence joins TRBV6-5 and TRBJ2-7; no clear D. The V end was cut by 0 bases, the J end by 6 bases, with 9 bases between. From germline, CDR1 is MNHEY and CDR2 SVGAGI. This CDR3 spans 13 amino acids. The CDR3 reads CASSYSNPGEQYF. The DNA for the CDR3 is TGTGCCAGCAGTTACTCGAACCCGGGCGAGCAGTACTTC.

This clone was seen a few times. CDR3 in amino acids: CASSAEGAGNQPQHF. DNA of the CDR3: TGTGCCAGCAGCGCGGAGGGCGCGGGCAATCAGCCCCAGCATTTT. V gene TRBV11-2 combines with J gene TRBJ1-5, with unresolved D. This CDR3 comprises 15 residues. Germline CDR1 is SGHAT and CDR2 is FQNNGV. The V and J ends lost 5 bases and 2 bases respectively, with 13 bases between them.

The gene calls are TRBV2 and TRBJ2-2; D unresolved. Germline lookup yields CDR1 SNHLY and CDR2 FYNNEI. This CDR3 contains 14 residues. V was shortened by 3 bases and J by 3 bases, with 8 bases between the two germline ends. Here the CDR3 reads CASSDRGDTGELFF. DNA of the CDR3: TGTGCCAGCAGTGATCGTGGAGACACCGGGGAGCTGTTTTTT.

This chain uses TRBV7-2 with TRBJ1-4; tentatively, D is TRBD1 (5 bases). The CDR3 has 16 residues. From germline, CDR1 is SGHTA and CDR2 FQGNSA. Trimming removed 6 bases at V and 0 bases at J, with 14 bases between. The CDR3 protein is CASRAVGGSTNEKLFF. CDR3 DNA: TGTGCCAGCAGGGCAGTGGGGGGGTCAACTAATGAAAAACTGTTTTTT.

This clone was picked up one time. The chain uses TRBV7-9 and TRBJ1-1; no clear D gene. Trimming took 1 base from V and 3 from J, leaving 6 bases between them. This CDR3 has 13 residues. Germline CDR1 SEHNR, CDR2 FQNEAQ (reference sequence). The CDR3 nucleotides are TGTGCCAGCAGCTTAGACAAAGACACTGAAGCTTTCTTT. It yields the protein CASSLDKDTEAFF. The complete variable domain, with remaining parts taken from reference TRBV7-9 and TRBJ1-1, reads DTGVSQNPRHKITKRGQNVTFRCDPISEHNRLYWYRQTLGQGPEFLTYFQNEAQLEKSRLLSDRFSAERPKGSFSTLEIQRTEQGDSAMYLCASSLDKDTEAFFGQGTRLTVV.

This chain connects TRBV9 to TRBJ2-7; 7 bases are shared with TRBD1. The CDR3 has 16 residues. V gave up 0 bases and J gave up 4 bases; unmatched junction bases: 10. CDR1 is SGDLS, CDR2 YYNGEE, per germline. The DNA for the CDR3 is TGTGCCAGCAGCGTAGGGGACAGTCGCACTGGGTACGAGCAGTACTTC. Translating gives CASSVGDSRTGYEQYF.

The chain recombines TRBV6-5 with TRBJ2-1, with 9 positions matching TRBD2. The CDR3 sequence is 15 residues long. V shed 3 bases and J 4 bases; nucleotides not matched to a gene: 4. Germline V CDR1 and CDR2: MNHEY, SVGAGI. The CDR3 loop reads CASSYAGGQYNEQFF. CDR3 DNA sequence: TGTGCCAGCAGTTATGCGGGAGGGCAATACAATGAGCAGTTCTTC.

This clone was picked up one time. The chain has TRBV7-3 and TRBJ2-2; 9 bases line up with TRBD2. The CDR3 sequence is 16 residues long. Germline assignment: CDR1 SGHTA and CDR2 FQGTGA. Losses at the gene ends were 5 bases for V and 1 base for J; bases not matched to a gene: 5. CDR3 sequence reads: CASSPTTSGNTGELFF. The CDR3 DNA follows: TGTGCCAGCAGCCCCACGACTAGCGGGAACACCGGGGAGCTGTTTTTT.

This clone showed up just once. The V and J genes are TRBV27 and TRBJ2-5, with D perhaps matching TRBD2 (6 bases). CDR3 size: 15 residues. Trimming left V 2 bases short and J 1 base short, with 11 bases between. Germline CDR1 reads MNHEY; CDR2 reads SMNVEV (reference sequence). In DNA, the CDR3 is TGTGCCAGCAGTTTAAGGAGGGGTACCCAAGAGACCCAGTACTTC. This gives the protein CASSLRRGTQETQYF.

The chain joins TRBV19 to TRBJ1-1; perhaps TRBD1 as D (5 bases). The CDR3 is 15 residues long. Germline CDR1 LNHDA, CDR2 SQIVND (reference sequence). Trimming cost V 1 base and J 0 bases, with 9 bases left between them. The CDR3 spells CASSIVATVNTEAFF. The CDR3 DNA follows: TGTGCCAGTAGTATAGTGGCGACAGTGAACACTGAAGCTTTCTTT.

In its sample, this clone was seen once. V and J are TRBV5-1 and TRBJ1-1; a possible D gene is TRBD1 (5 bases). CDR3 length: 15 residues. Per the germline V gene, CDR1 is SGHRS and CDR2 is YFSETQ. The V and J ends lost 0 bases and 5 bases respectively, with 14 bases between them. Here the CDR3 reads CASSLDGGRDTEAFF. The CDR3 DNA sequence: TGCGCCAGCAGCTTGGATGGCGGCAGGGATACTGAAGCTTTCTTT.

The rearrangement links TRBV28 to TRBJ1-5; 7 positions match TRBD1. V dropped 4 bases and J dropped 8; count of bases not matched to a gene: 5. The CDR3 is 13 amino acids. Germline V gene sequence: CDR1 MDHEN, CDR2 SYDVKM. The CDR3 DNA follows: TGTGCCAGCAGTTCCGGTGGGACAGAGCCCCAGCATTTT. This encodes CASSSGGTEPQHF.

V and J are TRBV25-1 and TRBJ1-6; D is perhaps TRBD1 (5 bases). The germline CDR1 and CDR2 sequences are MGHDK and SYGVNS. This CDR3 contains 17 residues. V lost 5 bases to trimming and J lost 6 bases, with 20 bases between them. The CDR3 region has the DNA TGTGCCAGCAGTCCCCTGGGGGGTCTGGCCGTTAATTCACCCCTCCACTTT. Its translation is CASSPLGGLAVNSPLHF.

V gene TRBV29-1 combines with J gene TRBJ2-2, with 7 bases matching TRBD1. The CDR3 has 14 amino acids. With 4 bases clipped from V and 1 base from J, the junction kept 3 bases outside the gene matches. Germline V CDR1 and CDR2: SQVTM, ANQGSEA. CDR3 loop: CSVARTGNTGELFF. The CDR3 nucleotides are TGCAGCGTTGCCCGGACAGGGAACACCGGGGAGCTGTTTTTT.

The chain links TRBV3-1 (or the pseudogene TRBV3-2) to TRBJ1-2; D unresolved. Between the trimmed V and J ends, which lost 6 bases and 4 bases, there was a span of 9 bases. The V gene's germline CDR1 is LGHDT and CDR2 YNNKEL (reference sequence). The CDR3 covers 12 residues. The CDR3 protein is CASSPLGYGYTF. In DNA form, the CDR3 reads TGTGCCAGCAGTCCGCTAGGCTATGGCTACACCTTC.

CDR3 in amino acids: CASSVTGGFPEAFF. The CDR3 region has the DNA TGTGCCAGCAGTGTGACAGGGGGATTCCCTGAAGCTTTCTTT. This chain joins TRBV28 and TRBJ1-1; 9 positions agree with TRBD1. CDR1 and CDR2 from the germline V gene are MDHEN and SYDVKM. The V gene end was trimmed by 5 bases and the J gene end by 6 bases; junction bases not matched to a gene: 7. The length of the CDR3 is 14 residues.